These T cell receptor beta chains were read from a single sample in a study of blood T cell repertoires in COVID-19. Libraries were prepared by immunoSEQ multiplex PCR; TCRdb keeps only in-frame clonotypes and omits some of them. The repertoire holds around 130,000 clones, with roughly 89% as singletons. The sample comprised peripheral blood. The receptors were gathered from a woman aged 45-60 years with acute or convalescent COVID-19. The CDR3 runs from the conserved cysteine through the conserved F or W.

CDR3 protein,V gene,J gene
CASSWIGAGVEKTQYF,TRBV5-1,TRBJ2-5
CSVVVAGTYRPYEQYF,TRBV29-1,TRBJ2-7
CASSEGLSKNIQYF,TRBV30,TRBJ2-4
CASSLARGGVNYGYTF,TRBV7-2,TRBJ1-2
CASSLPGGEKLFF,TRBV7-8,TRBJ1-4
CASSQGSGFGYTF,TRBV5-1,TRBJ1-2
CASSMGQGNTEAFF,TRBV19,TRBJ1-1
CASSTPLQGANEKLFF,TRBV19,TRBJ1-4
CASSQELAGYNEQFF,TRBV3-1/TRBV3-2,TRBJ2-1
CASSLLGLIGHEQYF,TRBV7-2,TRBJ2-7
CASSVGAVPYGYTF,TRBV9,TRBJ1-2
CASTGTVIEQYF,TRBV5-6,TRBJ2-7
CAWSRLGGYNEQFF,TRBV30,TRBJ2-1
CASSFRLRNYGYTF,TRBV5-1,TRBJ1-2
CASSVGGRGTQYF,TRBV9,TRBJ2-5
CASSQTEADGSEAFF,TRBV7-8,TRBJ1-1
CASSYSRGGSGEQFF,TRBV6-5,TRBJ2-1
CASSHRTGVRNNSPLHF,TRBV3-1/TRBV3-2,TRBJ1-6
CASSEYMFTQYF,TRBV2,TRBJ2-3
CASKGFRTDTQYF,TRBV19,TRBJ2-3
CASRPTYEQYF,TRBV7-2,TRBJ2-7
CASSQDPSGGAMKQFF,TRBV4-1,TRBJ2-1
CASSPLVKGGGYTF,TRBV4-1,TRBJ1-2
CASSIVAGFTYNSPLHF,TRBV19,TRBJ1-6
CSVPRAGKNYGYTF,TRBV29-1,TRBJ1-2
CASSPRYQSGNTIYF,TRBV9,TRBJ1-3
CASSRGPFSLTYTDTQYF,TRBV5-5,TRBJ2-3
CASSFTGQNIQYF,TRBV5-4,TRBJ2-4
CASSLRVAGPSTDTQYF,TRBV11-3,TRBJ2-3
CASSPKSSYNEQFF,TRBV28,TRBJ2-1
CASSLTFGGYTEAFF,TRBV7-3,TRBJ1-1
CSARESDGYTF,TRBV20-1,TRBJ1-2
CASSWTGEKLFF,TRBV11-2,TRBJ1-4
CASSGTGGPEAFF,TRBV5-6,TRBJ1-1
CASSEASGVSYGYTF,TRBV25-1,TRBJ1-2
CAWSANGGAREKLFF,TRBV30,TRBJ1-4
CASSRGTGMNTEAFF,TRBV27,TRBJ1-1
CASSLKQGAVETQYF,TRBV7-3,TRBJ2-5
CASSPAGSSYEQYF,TRBV18,TRBJ2-7
CASSQGQGYGYTF,TRBV7-2,TRBJ1-2
CASSISRDEKLFF,TRBV19,TRBJ1-4
CASSKVAGAGMNTEAFF,TRBV19,TRBJ1-1